This T cell receptor (beta chain) was found in a study of T cells in Graves' hyperthyroidism and ophthalmopathy. Ten or more counts support this clonotype. What was amplified from RNA transcripts were TCR beta CDR3 regions. An initial round of RT-PCR targeting the TCR CDR3 relied on the HTBI primer set. TCRdb reanalysed the multiplex PCR reads using MiXCR and keeps one entry per CDR3 protein. This table has approximately 610,000 distinct CDR3 sequences, over 15% appearing once. V shed 6 bases, J shed 2 bases, and the junction held 9 bases outside the gene matches. The CDR3 spans 15 residues. Each patient was aged 18 to 65 and had newly diagnosed hyperthyroidism of under 2 months' duration.

The source of this sequence is a woman in her late teens or twenties with Graves' hyperthyroidism. Sequenced: blood. V and J are TRBV12-3 or TRBV12-4 and TRBJ2-5, with 7 bases aligning to TRBD2. The CDR3 is CASSLWGGSQETQYF. CDR3 sequence (DNA): TGTGCCAGCAGCCTATGGGGGGGGAGTCAAGAGACCCAGTACTTC.